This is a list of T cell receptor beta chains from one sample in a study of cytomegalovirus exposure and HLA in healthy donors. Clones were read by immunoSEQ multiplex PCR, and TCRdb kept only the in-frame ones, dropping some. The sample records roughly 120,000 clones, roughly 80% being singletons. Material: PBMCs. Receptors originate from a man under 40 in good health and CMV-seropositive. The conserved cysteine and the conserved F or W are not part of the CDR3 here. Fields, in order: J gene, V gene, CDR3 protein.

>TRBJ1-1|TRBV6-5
ASSTGTGATEAF
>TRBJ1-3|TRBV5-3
ARSLGHRALSGNTIY
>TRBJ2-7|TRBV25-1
ASSQGAVEQY
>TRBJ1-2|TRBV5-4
ASSYYMGQGGYGYT
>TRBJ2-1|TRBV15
ATSTSRLAGVSEQF
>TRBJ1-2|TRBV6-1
ASSIGDSDYGYT
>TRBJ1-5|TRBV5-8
ASSLLGGYNQPQH
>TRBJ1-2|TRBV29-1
SVQTRDRRTYGYT
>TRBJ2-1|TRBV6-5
ASSPIAGGRSEQF
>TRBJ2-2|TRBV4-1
ASSRGLAVSLAGELF
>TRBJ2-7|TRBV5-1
ASSLILTEYSYEQY
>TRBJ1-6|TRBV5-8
ASSLRQGYNSPLH
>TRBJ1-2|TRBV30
AWSVHAGKGGYT